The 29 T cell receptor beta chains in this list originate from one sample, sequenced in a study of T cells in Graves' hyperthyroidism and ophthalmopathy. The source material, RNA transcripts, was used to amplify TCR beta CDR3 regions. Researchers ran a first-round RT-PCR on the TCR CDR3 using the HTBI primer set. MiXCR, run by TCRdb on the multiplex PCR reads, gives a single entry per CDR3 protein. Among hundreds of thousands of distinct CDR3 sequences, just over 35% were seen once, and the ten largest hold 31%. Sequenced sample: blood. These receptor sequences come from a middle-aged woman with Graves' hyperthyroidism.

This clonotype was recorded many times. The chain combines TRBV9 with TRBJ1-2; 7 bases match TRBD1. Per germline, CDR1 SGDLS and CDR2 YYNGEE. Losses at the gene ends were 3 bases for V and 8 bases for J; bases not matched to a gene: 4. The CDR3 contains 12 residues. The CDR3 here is CASSARGSGYTF. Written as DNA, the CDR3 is TGTGCCAGCAGCGCCAGGGGGTCCGGCTACACCTTC.

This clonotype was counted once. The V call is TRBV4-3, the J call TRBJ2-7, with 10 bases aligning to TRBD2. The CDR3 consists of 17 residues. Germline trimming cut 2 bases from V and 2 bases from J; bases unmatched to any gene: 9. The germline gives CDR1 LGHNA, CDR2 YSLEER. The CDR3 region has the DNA TGCGCCAGCAGCCAAATACTAGCGGGAATCAAGGCCTACGAGCAGTACTTC. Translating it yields CASSQILAGIKAYEQYF.

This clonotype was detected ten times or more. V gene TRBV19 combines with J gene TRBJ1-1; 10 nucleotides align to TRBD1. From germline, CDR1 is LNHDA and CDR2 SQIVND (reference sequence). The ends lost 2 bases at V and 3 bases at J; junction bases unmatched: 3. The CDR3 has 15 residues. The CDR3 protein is CASSIMGTGDTEAFF. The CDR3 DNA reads TGTGCCAGTAGTATAATGGGGACAGGGGACACTGAAGCTTTCTTT.

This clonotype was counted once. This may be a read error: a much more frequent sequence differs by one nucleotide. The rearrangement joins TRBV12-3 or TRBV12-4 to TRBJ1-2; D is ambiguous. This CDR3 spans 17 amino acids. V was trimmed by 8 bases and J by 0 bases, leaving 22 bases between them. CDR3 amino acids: CASGYSPLDGANYGYTF. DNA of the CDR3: TGTGCCAGCGGTTACTCTCCGTTGGACGGCGCTAACTATGGCTACACCTTC.

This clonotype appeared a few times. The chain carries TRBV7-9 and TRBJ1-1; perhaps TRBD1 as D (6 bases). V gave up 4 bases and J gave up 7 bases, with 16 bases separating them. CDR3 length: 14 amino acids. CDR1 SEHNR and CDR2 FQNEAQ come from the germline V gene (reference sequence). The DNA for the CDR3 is TGTGCCAGCAGCTCCAGTTTACAGGGAGTTGAAGCTTTCTTT. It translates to CASSSSLQGVEAFF.

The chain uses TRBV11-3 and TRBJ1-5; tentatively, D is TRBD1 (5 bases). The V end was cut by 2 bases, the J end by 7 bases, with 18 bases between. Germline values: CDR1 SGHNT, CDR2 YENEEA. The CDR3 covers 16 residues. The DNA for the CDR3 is TGTGCCAGCAGCTTAAACGAGGGACGGGCTCCCCAGCCCCAGCATTTT. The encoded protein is CASSLNEGRAPQPQHF.

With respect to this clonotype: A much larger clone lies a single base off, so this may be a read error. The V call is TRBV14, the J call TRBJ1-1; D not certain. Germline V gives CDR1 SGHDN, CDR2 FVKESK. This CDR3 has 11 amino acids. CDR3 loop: CASSHSTDAFF. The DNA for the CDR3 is TGTGCCAGCAGCCATTCCACTGACGCTTTCTTT. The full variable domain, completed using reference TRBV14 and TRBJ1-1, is EAGVTQFPSHSVIEKGQTVTLRCDPISGHDNLYWYRRVMGKEIKFLLHFVKESKQDESGMPNNRFLAERTGGTYSTLKVQPAELEDSGVYFCASSHSTDAFFGQGTRLTVV.

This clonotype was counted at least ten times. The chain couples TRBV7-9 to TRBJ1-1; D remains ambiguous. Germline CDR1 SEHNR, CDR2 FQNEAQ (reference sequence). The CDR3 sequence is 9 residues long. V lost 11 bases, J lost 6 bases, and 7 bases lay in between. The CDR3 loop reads CAHSPEAFF. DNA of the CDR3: TGTGCCCACTCCCCTGAAGCTTTCTTT.

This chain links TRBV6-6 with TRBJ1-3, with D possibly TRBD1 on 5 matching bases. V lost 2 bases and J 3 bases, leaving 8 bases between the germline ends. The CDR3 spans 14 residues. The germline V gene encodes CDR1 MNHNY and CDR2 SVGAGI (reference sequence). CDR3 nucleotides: TGTGCCAGCAGTTACGGCAGGGTTGGAAACACCATATATTTT. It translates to CASSYGRVGNTIYF.

CDR3 sequence reads: CASSLGGLAGGEQYF. The DNA of the CDR3 is TGTGCCAGCAGCTTGGGGGGACTAGCGGGAGGGGAGCAGTACTTC. This chain joins TRBV7-2 and TRBJ2-7; 16 positions match TRBD2. The J segment lost 7 bases and the V segment lost 3 bases, leaving 3 bases of the junction unmatched. This CDR3 comprises 15 residues. Germline values: CDR1 SGHTA, CDR2 FQGNSA.

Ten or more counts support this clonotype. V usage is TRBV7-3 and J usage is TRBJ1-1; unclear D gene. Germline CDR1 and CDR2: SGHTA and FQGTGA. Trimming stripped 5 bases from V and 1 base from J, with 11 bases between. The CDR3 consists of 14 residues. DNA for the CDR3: TGTGCCAGCAGCAAAACCGCCCGGAACACTGAAGCTTTCTTT. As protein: CASSKTARNTEAFF.

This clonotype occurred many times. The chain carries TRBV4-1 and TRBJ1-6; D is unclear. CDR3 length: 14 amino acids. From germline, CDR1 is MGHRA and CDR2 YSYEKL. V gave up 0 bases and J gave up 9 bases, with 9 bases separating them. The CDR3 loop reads CASSQEGSVSPLHF. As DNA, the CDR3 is TGCGCCAGCAGCCAAGAAGGGAGTGTTTCACCCCTCCACTTT.

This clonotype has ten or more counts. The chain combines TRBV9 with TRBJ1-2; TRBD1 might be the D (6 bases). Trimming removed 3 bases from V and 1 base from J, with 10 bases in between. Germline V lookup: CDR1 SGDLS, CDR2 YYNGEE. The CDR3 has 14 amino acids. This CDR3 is CASSGGQRNYGYTF. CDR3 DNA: TGTGCCAGCAGCGGAGGACAGCGTAACTATGGCTACACCTTC.

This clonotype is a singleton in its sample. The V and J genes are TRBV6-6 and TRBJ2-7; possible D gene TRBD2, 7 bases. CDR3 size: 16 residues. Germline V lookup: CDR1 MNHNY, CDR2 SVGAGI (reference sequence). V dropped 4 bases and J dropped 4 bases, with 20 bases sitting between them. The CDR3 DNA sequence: TGTGCCAGCAGTTCCCCGGGACGGGGGGCGCGGTACGAGCAGTACTTC. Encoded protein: CASSSPGRGARYEQYF.

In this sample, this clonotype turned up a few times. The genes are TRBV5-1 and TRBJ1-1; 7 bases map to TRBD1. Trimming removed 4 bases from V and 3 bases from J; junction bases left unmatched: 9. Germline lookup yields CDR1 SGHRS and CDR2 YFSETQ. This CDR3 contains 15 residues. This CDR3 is CASSLRQGKDTEAFF. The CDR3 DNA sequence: TGCGCCAGCAGCCTACGACAGGGAAAGGACACTGAAGCTTTCTTT.

CDR3 nucleotides: TGCGCCAGCAGGGCCAGGGCGGGCGAAGCTTTCTTT. This gives the protein CASRARAGEAFF. The gene calls are TRBV10-2 and TRBJ1-1; TRBD1 might be the D (5 bases). The germline CDR1 and CDR2 sequences are WSHSY and SAAADI. This CDR3 region has 12 residues. With 6 bases removed from V and 8 bases from J, the gap between germline ends came to 13 bases.

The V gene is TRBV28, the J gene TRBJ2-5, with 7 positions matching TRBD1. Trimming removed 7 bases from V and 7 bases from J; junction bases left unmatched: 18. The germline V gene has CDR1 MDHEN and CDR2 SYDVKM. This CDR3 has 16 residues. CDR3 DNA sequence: TGTGCCAGCACCAATCCAAGAGGGGGCTTGTACGGGACCCAGTACTTC. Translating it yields CASTNPRGGLYGTQYF.

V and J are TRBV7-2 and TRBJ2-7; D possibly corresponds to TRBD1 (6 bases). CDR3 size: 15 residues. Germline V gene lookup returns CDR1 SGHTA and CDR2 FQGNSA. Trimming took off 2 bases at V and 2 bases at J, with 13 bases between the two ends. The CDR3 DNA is TGTGCCAGCAGCTTATATAATCAGGGGACCTACGAGCAGTACTTC. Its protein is CASSLYNQGTYEQYF. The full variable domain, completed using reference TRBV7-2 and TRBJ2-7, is GAGVSQSPSNKVTEKGKDVELRCDPISGHTALYWYRQSLGQGLEFLIYFQGNSAPDKSGLPSDRFSAERTGGSVSTLTIQRTQQEDSAVYLCASSLYNQGTYEQYFGPGTRLTVT.

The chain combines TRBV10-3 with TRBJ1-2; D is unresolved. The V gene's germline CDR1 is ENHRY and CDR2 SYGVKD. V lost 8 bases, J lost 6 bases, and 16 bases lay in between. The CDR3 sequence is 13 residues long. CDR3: CAILGAAGDGYTF. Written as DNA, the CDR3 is TGTGCCATCCTGGGCGCCGCTGGGGATGGCTACACCTTC.

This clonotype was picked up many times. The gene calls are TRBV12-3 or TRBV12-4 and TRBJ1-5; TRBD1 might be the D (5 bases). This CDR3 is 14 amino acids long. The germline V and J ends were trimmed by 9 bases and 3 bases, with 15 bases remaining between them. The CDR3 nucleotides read TGTGCCAGTAGTGACCGGGACTCCAATCAGCCCCAGCATTTT. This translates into CASSDRDSNQPQHF.

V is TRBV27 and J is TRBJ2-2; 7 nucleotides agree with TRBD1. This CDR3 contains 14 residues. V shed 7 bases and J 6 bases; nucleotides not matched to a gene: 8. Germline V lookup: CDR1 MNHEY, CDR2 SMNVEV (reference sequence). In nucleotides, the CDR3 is TGTGCCAGCACAGAGGGGGCATTGGCCGGGGAGCTGTTTTTT. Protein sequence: CASTEGALAGELFF.

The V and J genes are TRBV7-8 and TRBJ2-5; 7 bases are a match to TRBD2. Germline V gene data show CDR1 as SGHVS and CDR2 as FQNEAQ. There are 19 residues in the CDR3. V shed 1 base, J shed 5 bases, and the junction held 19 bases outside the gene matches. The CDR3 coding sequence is TGTGCCAGCAGCTTAGTAGGACTAGACCTAGGGAACACCGGGGAGACCCAGTACTTC. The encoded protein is CASSLVGLDLGNTGETQYF.

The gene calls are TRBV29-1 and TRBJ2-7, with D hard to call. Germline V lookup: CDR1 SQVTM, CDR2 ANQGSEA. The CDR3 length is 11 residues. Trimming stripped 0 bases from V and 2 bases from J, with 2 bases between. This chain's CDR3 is CSVEDPYEQYF. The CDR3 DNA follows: TGCAGCGTTGAAGATCCCTACGAGCAGTACTTC.

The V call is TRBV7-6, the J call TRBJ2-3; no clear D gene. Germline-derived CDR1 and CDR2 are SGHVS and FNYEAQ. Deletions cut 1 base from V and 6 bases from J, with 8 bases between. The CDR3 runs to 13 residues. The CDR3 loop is CASSLGLPDTQYF. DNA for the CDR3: TGTGCCAGCAGCTTAGGTCTTCCTGATACGCAGTATTTT.

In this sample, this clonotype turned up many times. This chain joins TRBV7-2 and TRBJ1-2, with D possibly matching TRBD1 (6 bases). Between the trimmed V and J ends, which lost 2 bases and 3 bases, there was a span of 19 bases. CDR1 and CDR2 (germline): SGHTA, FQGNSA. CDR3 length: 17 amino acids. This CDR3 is CASSLQGQSGGDYGYTF. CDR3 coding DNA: TGTGCCAGCAGCTTACAGGGGCAGTCGGGGGGGGACTATGGCTACACCTTC.

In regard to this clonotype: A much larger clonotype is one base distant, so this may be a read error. CDR3 sequence reads: CASSSNVANYGYTF. CDR3 nucleotides: TGTGCCAGCAGCTCGAATGTAGCTAACTATGGCTACACCTTC. The gene calls are TRBV7-9 and TRBJ1-2; D remains ambiguous. The CDR3 is made up of 14 amino acids. Trimming pared 4 bases from V and 0 bases from J, leaving 9 bases between. Germline V gene lookup returns CDR1 SEHNR and CDR2 FQNEAQ (reference sequence).

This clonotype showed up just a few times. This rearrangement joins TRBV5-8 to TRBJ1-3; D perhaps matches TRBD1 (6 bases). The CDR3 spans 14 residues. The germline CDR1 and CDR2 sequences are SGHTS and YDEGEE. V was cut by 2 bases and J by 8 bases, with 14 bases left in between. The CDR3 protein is CASSFAGGRDTIYF. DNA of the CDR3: TGTGCCAGCAGCTTCGCCGGGGGCCGGGACACCATATATTTT.

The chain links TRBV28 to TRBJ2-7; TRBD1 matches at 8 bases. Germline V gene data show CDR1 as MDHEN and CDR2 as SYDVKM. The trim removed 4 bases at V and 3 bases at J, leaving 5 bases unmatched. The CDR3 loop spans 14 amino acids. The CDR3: CASSSSDRVYEQYF. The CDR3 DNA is TGTGCCAGCAGTTCCTCGGACAGGGTCTACGAGCAGTACTTC.

This CDR3 is CASRSNQGAVGELFF. The CDR3 coding sequence is TGCGCCAGCAGGAGTAACCAGGGGGCTGTCGGGGAGCTGTTTTTT. The J gene is TRBJ2-2, the V gene TRBV4-3; 8 nucleotides align to TRBD1. With V trimmed by 6 bases and J by 7 bases, 10 bases remained unmatched. The CDR3 totals 15 residues. Germline CDR1 LGHNA, CDR2 YSLEER.